This T cell receptor (beta chain) was observed in a study of blood T cell repertoires in COVID-19. Overall study: COVID-19 samples collected from the United States, Italy and Spain covered acute and convalescent phases. In each case, the material was cDNA or gDNA derived from T cells, B-cell-depleted T cells, or PBMCs.

In this sample, this clone turned up a few times. The protocol was immunoSEQ multiplex PCR, while the TCRdb copy is restricted to in-frame clones and leaves out a portion. The data hold over 80,000 clones, with less than 80% observed a single time. The J segment lost 0 bases and the V segment lost 5 bases, leaving 6 bases of the junction unmatched. This CDR3 is 15 amino acids long. Germline V gives CDR1 KGHSH, CDR2 LQKENI. The sample comprised peripheral blood. The source is a woman in her 50s with acute or convalescent COVID-19. This sequence joins TRBV18 and TRBJ1-2; 7 bases line up with TRBD1. Here the CDR3 DNA reads TGTGCCAGCTCAGCCGGGACAGTCCCTAACTATGGCTACACCTTC. Protein product: CASSAGTVPNYGYTF.